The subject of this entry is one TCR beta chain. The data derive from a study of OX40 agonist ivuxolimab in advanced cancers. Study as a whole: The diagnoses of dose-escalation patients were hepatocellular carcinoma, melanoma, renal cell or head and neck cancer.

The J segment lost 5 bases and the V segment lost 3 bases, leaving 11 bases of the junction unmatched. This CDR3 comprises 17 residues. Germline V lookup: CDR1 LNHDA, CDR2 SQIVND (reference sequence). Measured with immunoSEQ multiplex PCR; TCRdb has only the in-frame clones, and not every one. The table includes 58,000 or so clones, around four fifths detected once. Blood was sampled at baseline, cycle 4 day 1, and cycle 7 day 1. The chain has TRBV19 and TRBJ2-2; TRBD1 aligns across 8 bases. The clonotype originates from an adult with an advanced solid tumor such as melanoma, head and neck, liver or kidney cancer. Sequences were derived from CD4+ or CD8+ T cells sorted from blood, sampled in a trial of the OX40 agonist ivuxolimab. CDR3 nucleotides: TGTGCCAGTAGTATGGACGGACAGGGAAGGGGAACCGGGGAGCTGTTTTTT. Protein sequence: CASSMDGQGRGTGELFF. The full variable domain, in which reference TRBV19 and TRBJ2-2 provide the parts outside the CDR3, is DGGITQSPKYLFRKEGQNVTLSCEQNLNHDAMYWYRQDPGQGLRLIYYSQIVNDFQKGDIAEGYSVSREKKESFPLTVTSAQKNPTAFYLCASSMDGQGRGTGELFFGEGSRLTVL.